The 26 T cell receptor beta chains below come from one sample, sequenced in a study of blood T cells in healthy people across ages. The authors ran a second PCR of 7 to 11 cycles using a sample-barcoded 5' primer and a J-beta primer mix. MiXCR was run by TCRdb on the 5' RACE reads, yielding one entry per CDR3 protein. The sample includes fewer than 800,000 distinct CDR3 sequences, 49% of them seen just once. The sequencing sample was made of blood. These receptors were obtained from a woman aged 55 to 70 in good health.

The sample holds a few counts of this clonotype. The rearrangement joins TRBV20-1 to TRBJ2-7; weak D call: TRBD2 (5 bases). V lost 1 base to trimming and J lost 2 bases, with 12 bases between them. Germline values: CDR1 DFQATT, CDR2 SNEGSKA (reference sequence). This CDR3 has 14 amino acids. The CDR3 protein is CSARGRRITYEQYF. CDR3 in DNA: TGCAGTGCTAGAGGGAGGCGTATAACCTACGAGCAGTACTTC.

V usage is TRBV18 and J usage is TRBJ2-1, with a weak D call TRBD1 (6 bases). Germline V gives CDR1 KGHSH, CDR2 LQKENI. Trimming pared 3 bases from V and 4 bases from J, leaving 7 bases between. CDR3 length equals 13 residues. The CDR3 spells CASSPTGYNEQFF. CDR3 nucleotides: TGTGCCAGCTCACCGACAGGTTACAATGAGCAGTTCTTC.

The rearrangement joins TRBV20-1 to TRBJ2-7, with 9 positions matching TRBD1. Germline-derived CDR1 and CDR2 are DFQATT and SNEGSKA (reference sequence). Losses at the gene ends were 6 bases for V and 1 base for J; bases not matched to a gene: 7. The CDR3 length is 14 residues. The CDR3, as DNA: TGCAGTGCCCCCGGAGACAGGGGGTCCTACGAGCAGTACTTC. This gives the protein CSAPGDRGSYEQYF.

As regards this clonotype: Germline and junction disagree at one end, which may indicate a read error. The J gene is TRBJ2-7, the V gene TRBV12-3 or TRBV12-4; D gene unclear. The CDR3 sequence is 15 residues long. The CDR3: CARSFSLPSPYEQYF. The CDR3 DNA reads TGTGCCCGCAGTTTTTCGCTACCCTCACCCTACGAGCAGTACTTC.

This chain connects TRBV20-1 to TRBJ2-2; the D is unclear. Germline V CDR1 and CDR2: DFQATT, SNEGSKA (reference sequence). The V end lost 6 bases, the J end lost 2 bases, and 13 bases lay between the germline ends. This CDR3 region has 14 residues. DNA for the CDR3: TGCAGTGCGTCCTCCAGGAGCAACACCGGGGAGCTGTTTTTT. It yields the protein CSASSRSNTGELFF.

Only a few counts were recorded for this clonotype. The chain links TRBV20-1 to TRBJ2-3; D gene unclear. Trimming took 3 bases from V and 6 from J, leaving 13 bases between them. This CDR3 is built from 13 residues. Germline assignment: CDR1 DFQATT and CDR2 SNEGSKA (reference sequence). CDR3 sequence reads: CSASMGHSDTQYF. The CDR3 DNA is TGCAGTGCTAGTATGGGTCACTCTGATACGCAGTATTTT.

The chain carries TRBV30 and TRBJ2-5; a weak D match, TRBD2 (5 bases). The J call may be mistaken, given a closer DNA end match to TRBJ2-7. Germline-derived CDR1 and CDR2 are GTSNPN and SVGIG (reference sequence). The CDR3 totals 14 residues. As DNA, the CDR3 is TGTGCCTGGAGTGGGACTGGGATAACTTACGAGCAGTACTTC. It specifies CAWSGTGITYEQYF.

The rearrangement links TRBV5-1 to TRBJ2-3; D unresolved. Trimming pared 5 bases from V and 4 bases from J, leaving 17 bases between. This CDR3 is built from 15 residues. CDR1 SGHRS and CDR2 YFSETQ come from the germline V gene. As DNA, the CDR3 is TGCGCCAGCAGATATTCCCCAGCACGCTCAGATACGCAGTATTTT. Protein product: CASRYSPARSDTQYF.

V usage is TRBV5-1 and J usage is TRBJ2-1; the D is unclear. V lost 4 bases and J 5 bases, leaving 10 bases between the germline ends. CDR3 size: 13 residues. Per the germline V gene, CDR1 is SGHRS and CDR2 is YFSETQ. The CDR3 nucleotides read TGCGCCAGCAGCAATCAATTCCACAATGAGCAGTTCTTC. As protein: CASSNQFHNEQFF.

In this sample, this clonotype turned up once. V is TRBV9 and J is TRBJ2-4; 10 nucleotides line up with TRBD2. V lost 4 bases to trimming and J lost 6 bases; unmatched junction nucleotides: 13. Germline CDR1 reads SGDLS; CDR2 reads YYNGEE. This CDR3 region has 17 residues. The chain's CDR3 is CASSRASGRGDPNIQYF. The CDR3, as DNA: TGTGCCAGCAGCCGGGCTAGCGGGAGAGGGGACCCAAACATTCAGTACTTC.

This clonotype was picked up a small number of times. V gene TRBV27 combines with J gene TRBJ2-3; D is unclear. From germline, CDR1 is MNHEY and CDR2 SMNVEV (reference sequence). The CDR3 loop spans 14 amino acids. Trimming removed 6 bases from V and 0 bases from J, with 10 bases in between. DNA for the CDR3: TGTGCCAGCAGGTTAGTGTGGAGCACAGATACGCAGTATTTT. Amino acids: CASRLVWSTDTQYF.

This chain joins TRBV7-2 and TRBJ2-5, with D tentatively TRBD2 (6 bases). Trimming left V 2 bases short and J 0 bases short, with 13 bases between. The CDR3 spans 16 residues. CDR1 and CDR2 (germline): SGHTA, FQGNSA. CDR3: CASSLMSAGYQETQYF. The CDR3 bases are TGTGCCAGCAGCTTAATGTCCGCGGGGTACCAAGAGACCCAGTACTTC.

The gene calls are TRBV6-5 and TRBJ1-6; no reliable D call. V was cut by 0 bases and J by 0 bases, with 12 bases left in between. Germline-derived CDR1 and CDR2 are MNHEY and SVGAGI. The CDR3 loop spans 18 amino acids. The CDR3 region has the DNA TGTGCCAGCAGTTACTCGATTTCGGGAGGCTCCTATAATTCACCCCTCCACTTT. Its translation is CASSYSISGGSYNSPLHF.

The V call is TRBV20-1, the J call TRBJ1-2; weak D call: TRBD1 (6 bases). The CDR3 has 16 amino acids. The V and J ends lost 3 bases and 0 bases respectively, with 17 bases between them. CDR1 and CDR2 from the germline V gene are DFQATT and SNEGSKA (reference sequence). This CDR3 reads CSASADRRSSNYGYTF. The CDR3 DNA reads as TGCAGTGCTAGTGCAGACAGGCGAAGTTCTAACTATGGCTACACCTTC.

This chain uses TRBV4-1 with TRBJ2-1; 9 bases map to TRBD2. The V gene end was trimmed by 5 bases and the J gene end by 7 bases; junction bases not matched to a gene: 6. Germline-derived CDR1 and CDR2 are MGHRA and YSYEKL. The CDR3 runs to 14 residues. CDR3 nucleotides: TGCGCCAGCAGCTTTAGCGGGGGCGTTAATGAGCAGTTCTTC. Translating gives CASSFSGGVNEQFF.

The rearrangement links TRBV7-2 to TRBJ2-3; D uncertain. The CDR3 is made up of 15 amino acids. Trimming shortened V by 5 bases and J by 0 bases, and 12 bases separated the two germline ends. CDR1 is SGHTA, CDR2 FQGNSA, per germline. CDR3 loop: CASSLKTASTDTQYF. The CDR3 region has the DNA TGTGCCAGCAGCCTAAAGACCGCTAGCACAGATACGCAGTATTTT.

The rearrangement uses TRBV28 and TRBJ2-1; TRBD2 agrees at 10 bases. V trimming: 3 bases; J trimming: 7 bases; junction bases outside the gene matches: 15. The CDR3 has 18 amino acids. Looked up from germline, CDR1 is MDHEN and CDR2 is SYDVKM. CDR3 bases: TGTGCCAGCAGTTTGCGCCGGAATTCTAGCGGGAGAGGGAATGAGCAGTTCTTC. This sequence encodes CASSLRRNSSGRGNEQFF.

Only a few counts were recorded for this clonotype. The gene calls are TRBV28 and TRBJ2-5; D unresolved. The J call may be mistaken, given a closer DNA end match to TRBJ2-7. Germline CDR1 reads MDHEN; CDR2 reads SYDVKM. There are 13 residues in the CDR3. CDR3 amino acids: CASSFWRNYEQYF. CDR3 nucleotide sequence: TGTGCCAGCAGTTTTTGGAGAAACTACGAGCAGTACTTC.

This clonotype was observed a few times. This chain links TRBV6-2 or TRBV6-3 with TRBJ2-1; a weak D match, TRBD1 (6 bases). The CDR3 totals 12 residues. V lost 8 bases, J lost 7 bases, and 12 bases lay in between. The germline V gene encodes CDR1 MNHEY and CDR2 SVGEGT. The CDR3 DNA reads as TGTGCCAGCGCACAGGGAGAGAATGAGCAGTTCTTC. The encoded protein is CASAQGENEQFF.

The chain combines TRBV30 with TRBJ2-2, with D perhaps matching TRBD2 (6 bases). Per germline, CDR1 GTSNPN and CDR2 SVGIG (reference sequence). This CDR3 spans 13 amino acids. Trimming took off 8 bases at V and 6 bases at J, with 16 bases between the two ends. CDR3 loop: CAGLRDSAGELFF. The CDR3 region has the DNA TGTGCCGGACTGCGGGACTCAGCCGGGGAGCTGTTTTTT.

The chain carries TRBV7-3 and TRBJ2-1; 8 nucleotides agree with TRBD2. Germline V gives CDR1 SGHTA, CDR2 FQGTGA. There are 15 residues in the CDR3. J gave up 7 bases and V 5 bases, and 10 bases lay outside the gene matches. CDR3 amino acids: CASSPSGGRINEQFF. The CDR3 DNA reads as TGTGCCAGCAGCCCTAGTGGCGGGAGGATTAATGAGCAGTTCTTC.

This clonotype was counted between two and nine times. V gene TRBV7-9 combines with J gene TRBJ2-7, with 9 bases fitting TRBD2. The CDR3 has 15 amino acids. Trimming at V came to 4 bases and at J to 5 bases, leaving 9 bases not matched to a gene. From germline, CDR1 is SEHNR and CDR2 FQNEAQ (reference sequence). The CDR3: CASSYPASGINEQYF. The CDR3 DNA sequence: TGTGCCAGCAGCTACCCGGCTAGCGGGATCAACGAGCAGTACTTC.

About this clonotype: Germline and junction disagree at one end, which may indicate a read error. The gene calls are TRBV18 and TRBJ2-5; D gene ambiguous. The CDR3 spans 11 residues. Germline V gene lookup returns CDR1 KGHSH and CDR2 LQKENI. Here the CDR3 reads CASSQEETKYF. CDR3 nucleotide sequence: TGTGCCAGCTCACAGGAAGAGACCAAGTACTTC.

The count of this clonotype is one. This chain connects TRBV20-1 to TRBJ2-3; TRBD2 might be the D (6 bases). The germline CDR1 and CDR2 sequences are DFQATT and SNEGSKA (reference sequence). The CDR3 runs 14 residues. V was shortened by 0 bases and J by 6 bases, with 13 bases between the two germline ends. CDR3 region: CSARDRLGLDTQYF. In DNA, the CDR3 is TGCAGTGCTAGAGACAGACTAGGACTGGATACGCAGTATTTT.

V and J are TRBV7-2 and TRBJ1-4, with unresolved D. V was pared by 5 bases and J by 0 bases, with 10 bases between. Germline V lookup: CDR1 SGHTA, CDR2 FQGNSA. The CDR3 contains 15 residues. CDR3 in amino acids: CASSRSLATNEKLFF. The CDR3 nucleotides read TGTGCCAGCAGCCGCTCCTTGGCAACTAATGAAAAACTGTTTTTT.

This clonotype was counted once. This sequence joins TRBV6-5 and TRBJ2-1, with 10 bases lining up with TRBD2. CDR1 is MNHEY, CDR2 SVGAGI, per germline. The trim removed 2 bases at V and 9 bases at J, leaving 7 bases unmatched. There are 15 residues in the CDR3. CDR3 coding DNA: TGTGCCAGCAGTTACCCCAGCGGGAGGGGGGGTGAGCAGTTCTTC. This sequence encodes CASSYPSGRGGEQFF.